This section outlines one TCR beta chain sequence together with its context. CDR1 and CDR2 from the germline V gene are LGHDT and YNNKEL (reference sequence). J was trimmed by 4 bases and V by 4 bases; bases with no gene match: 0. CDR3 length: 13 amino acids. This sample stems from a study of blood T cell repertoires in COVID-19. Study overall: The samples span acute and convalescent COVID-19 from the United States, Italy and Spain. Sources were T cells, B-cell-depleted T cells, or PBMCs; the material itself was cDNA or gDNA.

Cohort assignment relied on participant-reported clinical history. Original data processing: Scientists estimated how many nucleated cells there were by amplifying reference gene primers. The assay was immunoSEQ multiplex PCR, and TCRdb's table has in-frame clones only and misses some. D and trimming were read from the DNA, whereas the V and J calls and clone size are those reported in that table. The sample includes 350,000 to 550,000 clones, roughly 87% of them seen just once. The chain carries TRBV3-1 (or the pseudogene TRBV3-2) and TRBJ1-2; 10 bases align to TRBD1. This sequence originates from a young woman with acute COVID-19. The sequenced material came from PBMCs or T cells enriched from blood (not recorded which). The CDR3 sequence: CASSRDRGYGYTF. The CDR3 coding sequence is TGTGCCAGCAGCCGGGACAGGGGCTATGGCTACACCTTC.